What follows is one TCR beta chain and its context. Antigen specificity is unknown. These data belong to a study of CXCR4 blockade with PD-1 therapy in pancreatic cancer. Study-wide results and limits: Survival did not correlate with tumor clonality, which averaged about 0.14 versus 0.054. Sequencing covered TCRbeta chains only, not alpha chains. Convergent selection by common tumor antigens was suggested by nucleotide rearrangement counts.

These archived tumors were resected from patients never given neoadjuvant therapy beforehand. V was pared by 1 base and J by 0 bases, with 5 bases between. CDR1 and CDR2 from the germline V gene are KGHSH and LQKENI. The length of the CDR3 is 14 residues. Clones were read by immunoSEQ multiplex PCR, and TCRdb kept only the in-frame ones, dropping some. The sample lists some 5,000 clones; about three fifths were seen once. The sequence was collected from a human donor with pancreatic ductal adenocarcinoma. The V call is TRBV18, the J call TRBJ2-3, with D possibly TRBD2 on 5 matching bases. The sample comprised tumor tissue. In DNA form, the CDR3 reads TGTGCCAGCTCACCACGACTAAGCACAGATACGCAGTATTTT. This gives the protein CASSPRLSTDTQYF.